This T cell receptor (beta chain) was captured in a study of cytomegalovirus exposure and HLA in healthy donors (dated by TCRdb to the late 2010s). Regarding the study in general: According to an earlier analysis of 550 to 700 of the donors, 200 million or so T cells yielded some 110 million unique TCR beta sequences and approximately 300 Gb of sequence data. A later analysis re-examined previously published TCR beta repertoires from more than 650 donors and added high-resolution HLA genotyping to investigate patterns of TCR occurrence. Donor age, sex, ethnicity and CMV serostatus were compiled together with the repertoire data. An early release covering roughly 600 HLA-typed donors comprised roughly 300 gigabases of sequencing data and roughly 86 million unique TCR sequences. Along with the approximately 650-subject first cohort, a separate validation cohort of approximately 110 different subjects was used. A later genetic analysis took genome-wide SNP genotypes for about 55% of the 666 donors and used that subset as a discovery cohort. Among the roughly 390 genotyped donors, approximately 77% belonged to the genetic ancestry cluster associated with self-reported Caucasian donors. The study combined high-throughput TCR immunosequencing, statistical association of individual TCRs with disease status, and machine learning to predict cytomegalovirus infection status. All discovery cohort repertoires had been generated on a single sequencing platform. Because of strong linkage in the cohort, a few DR-DQ haplotypes were treated as single units for association and clustering. The study aimed to test whether signatures of past pathogen exposure could be identified by cataloging public T cell receptors. The study profiled the T cell repertoires of approximately 700 subjects by immunosequencing and related them to cytomegalovirus serostatus. Among 350 to 400 genotyped donors of the cohort, an average of approximately 240,000 unique TCR beta nucleotide sequences were sequenced per donor, around a sixth of them non-productive. Rather than using new phenotypic data, the later analysis identified candidate immune exposures from TCR beta sequences and from how often those sequences occurred across donors. To decide whether each TCR beta V gene segment behaved as functional or pseudogenic, an earlier analysis of approximately 590 of the donors relied on high-throughput TCR beta sequencing. Typing coverage varied by locus: roughly 620-630 donors for A, B, C, DRB1 and DQB1; roughly 500 for DQA1; more than 600 for DPA1; 400 to 480 for DPB1. Both class I and class II loci were covered by HLA typing, at four-digit resolution. Here is what the overall study found, with its caveats: Several of the top co-occurrence clusters appeared to be linked to parvovirus B19, influenza, CMV and Epstein-Barr virus, according to a later analysis. A later analysis associated about 17,000 TCR beta sequences with specific HLA alleles at a false discovery rate of 0.05. A further reported finding was that TCR beta sequences accurately predicted the HLA-A and HLA-B alleles for most subjects in the first cohort. Linkage disequilibrium might explain the correlated functional status among segregating V segments, but an unknown experimental factor could not be ruled out. In a later analysis, HLA-associated TCR beta chains were found to be more clonally expanded and to have lower generation probabilities than equally common non-associated chains. Because counts were too low, around 17 rarely observed V segments, including chromosome 9 orphons, were left out of the earlier analysis of 500 to 650 of the donors. In a later analysis, TCR association rates were found to vary across HLA loci, with the most associated TCRs seen for DRB1 alleles and the fewest for HLA-C alleles. The authors suggested that the approach could potentially be generalized to other disease states and immunological phenotypes. Strong co-occurrence of HLA alleles, especially DR and DQ, made assigning TCR associations to individual alleles difficult. Cytomegalovirus status was reported to be diagnosed by the classifier with high specificity and sensitivity in both the original and validation cohorts. A later analysis found that most CMV-associated TCR beta chains appeared HLA-restricted, with HLA associations seemingly driven largely by CMV exposure. Immune exposure information for the cohort was limited to CMV serostatus. A cluster of highly shared sequence variants was judged likely to be a technical artifact of the sequencing pipeline. The 87-base-pair reads could not distinguish some IMGT-functional V segments, including TRBV6-2 and TRBV6-3, so those segments were excluded. Most TCR sequences were seen in very few donors, while some public TCRs were found in many individuals. HLA typing was unavailable for some donors at each locus, so association tests used only the typed subset. A few of the identified cytomegalovirus-associated TCR beta chains were confirmed in vitro to be specific for cytomegalovirus antigens. An association between a missense DCLRE1C variant and V-gene and J-gene trimming of TCR beta chains was found in a later genetic analysis and replicated in an independent cohort. According to a later genetic analysis, donors in an Asian-associated ancestry cluster had fewer N-insertions in productive TCRs than the roughly 670-donor mean. Only TCR beta chains were sequenced in this cohort, and the absence of alpha or paired-chain data limited detectable features. Presence/absence analyses assumed roughly uniform sequencing depth across donors, an assumption that may not hold. In an earlier analysis of some 500 of the donors, most TCR beta V segments were observed in productive rearrangements about 90% or about 30% of the time, broadly matching IMGT annotations. In the study, about 150 TCR beta chains were listed as associated with cytomegalovirus.

The CDR3 measures 20 amino acids from cysteine to phenylalanine. The retained sequence is limited to the CDR3, 60 bases, with the frame set at the first base. V is pared back by 5 bases and J by 1 base, with 30 bases lying between the germline termini. In the germline V gene (reference sequence), CDR1 corresponds to LNHDA and CDR2 to SQIVND. This clone was counted only a few times. The antigen this receptor binds is unknown. Base qualities were left out, and no much larger clone turns up one base away. Library method: the immunoSEQ multiplex PCR assay. For the multiplex PCR, a mixture combining 60 forward primers for TCR Vbeta segments and 13 reverse primers for TCR Jbeta segments was used. The CDR3 region of rearranged TCR beta genes was amplified from genomic DNA by a multiplex PCR assay. The amplified TCR beta libraries were sequenced on the Illumina HiSeq System as 87-base-pair reads. As for how the authors treated the data: In a later analysis, 80 million or so unique TCR beta chains were counted across the approximately 640 repertoires, and some 10 million of these chains were shared by at least two donors. A nearest-neighbor algorithm error-corrected the raw reads and collapsed the reads into unique sequences, merging closely related sequences to remove PCR and sequencing errors. To assign V, D and J gene segments, CDR3 sequences were aligned to IMGT reference sequences. For a sequence to be retained, a match of at least six nucleotides to both a V gene segment and a J gene segment was required. Rearrangements were classified as productive when the CDR3 lacked stop codons and remained in frame with V and J, and all other rearrangements were classified as non-productive. CDR3 was defined by IMGT convention, running from the second conserved V-encoded cysteine to the conserved J-encoded phenylalanine. In an earlier analysis of more than 550 of the donors, sequences lacking an unambiguous match to a single V gene segment were excluded. An earlier analysis of a few hundred of the donors called V segments functional above 56.7% productive rearrangements and segregating when the between-donor standard deviation exceeded 5%. A statistical classification framework was built for diagnosing cytomegalovirus status from the catalog of TCR beta chain sequences. A later analysis assigned V and J genes by comparing TCR nucleotide sequences with IMGT/GENE-DB human TR gene sequences. The TCRdist pipeline was used in a later analysis to assign CDR3 sequences and most-parsimonious VDJ recombination scenarios. A later analysis defined each TCR beta chain by its CDR3 amino acid sequence plus V-gene family, and excluded reads lacking a unique V-gene family. As a way to deal with suspected cross-contamination and a sequencing artifact, a later analysis dropped 450 to 600 nucleotide sequences that were highly shared and had low generation probability. A later analysis calculated a clonal expansion index for each public chain from normalized within-repertoire ranks of inferred template counts. A later analysis computed generation probabilities with a VDJ recombination model fitted to out-of-frame rearrangements, and checked the results against IGoR. Hypergeometric tests were used in a later analysis to score TCR-TCR, TCR-HLA and TCR-CMV co-occurrence, with a repertoire-size bias correction applied to the TCR pairs. In a later analysis, false discovery rates were estimated by permuting HLA or CMV assignments 20 times. In a later analysis, co-occurring TCRs were grouped using DBSCAN, with TCRdist sequence similarity added in when clustering inside HLA-allele-positive subsets. Co-occurrence clustering excluded repertoires with fewer than 30,000 or more than 120,000 public chains, plus five with anomalous nucleotide sharing. Entries here come from immuneACCESS through TCRdb and include only in-frame sequences with V and J called. Some clones fail to appear in such tables; in the studies checked, an unresolved V gene covers under half of the shortfall, and the cause of the remainder is unknown. V and J calls and clone size are given by that table; D and trimming were obtained from the DNA. The sample records some 130,000 clones, 78% of which are singletons. The top ten constitute 3% to 4% of the sample.

The cohort consisted of some 670 healthy bone marrow donors. At the time of sampling, all cohort members were nominally healthy, though unrecorded immune exposures were likely present. The donor tested CMV seropositive and was one of the 289 seropositive cohort members. Every donor gave a peripheral blood sample, and the peripheral blood mononuclear cells from that sample were used for TCR beta sequencing. Genomic DNA extraction from the blood cell samples was performed with the Qiagen DNeasy Blood Extraction Kit. Sequences were obtained from PBMCs. This chain joins TRBV19 to TRBJ2-7, and the D gene may be TRBD1, 6 bases matching. This receptor was taken from a woman between 25 and 40 years old in good health and CMV-seropositive. The CDR3 has the sequence CASSSLPVTGPNTRSYEQYF. The sequenced DNA: TGTGCCAGTAGTTCCCTGCCTGTTACAGGGCCAAATACCCGATCCTACGAGCAGTACTTC.